The 20 T cell receptor beta chains below come from one sample, sequenced in a study of Ad26.COV2.S vaccination and SARS-CoV-2 variants. Method: immunoSEQ multiplex PCR; TCRdb's copy keeps in-frame clones and lacks some. The sample yields around 300,000 clones, 90% seen once. Treatment defined: about 20 received Ad26.COV2.S at low or high dose, single or two shots; roughly 5 received placebo; per-sample allocation not given. Sample collection was performed on day 63 after the first vaccine or placebo injection. Material: peripheral blood, obtained in a trial of Ad26.COV2.S vaccine versus placebo. These receptors all come from a person aged 18-60 years who received the Ad26.COV2.S COVID-19 vaccine or a placebo.

The rearrangement uses TRBV6-1 and TRBJ1-4; D perhaps matches TRBD1 (6 bases). The CDR3 has 15 amino acids. Deletions cut 1 base from V and 7 bases from J, with 13 bases between. CDR1 and CDR2 from the germline V gene are MNHNS and SASEGT. CDR3 bases: TGTGCCAGCAGTGAAGTTACAGGGCGCGGTGAAAAACTGTTTTTT. Translated: CASSEVTGRGEKLFF.

The chain combines TRBV5-1 with TRBJ1-2, with 7 bases that match TRBD1. The CDR3 totals 12 residues. The germline V gene encodes CDR1 SGHRS and CDR2 YFSETQ. Germline trimming cut 7 bases from V and 8 bases from J; bases unmatched to any gene: 8. The CDR3 region is CASGSTGLGYTF. CDR3 nucleotides: TGCGCCAGCGGCTCGACAGGGCTCGGCTACACCTTC.

V is TRBV4-1 and J is TRBJ1-1; 8 bases line up with TRBD1. The V and J ends lost 6 bases and 0 bases, in that order; junction bases with no gene match: 9. The CDR3 extends over 16 amino acids. Germline V gives CDR1 MGHRA, CDR2 YSYEKL. The CDR3 region has the DNA TGCGCCAGCAGATTGCAACAGGGGGACGTGAACACTGAAGCTTTCTTT. Translating it yields CASRLQQGDVNTEAFF.

This clone was detected once. The chain links TRBV21-1 to TRBJ2-7; the DNA was not used to check the table's D call, TRBD2. TRBV21-1 is an annotated pseudogene. The CDR3 is made up of 13 amino acids. The CDR3 reads CASSKELTYEQYV. The DNA for the CDR3 is TGTGCCAGCAGCAAAGAGCTGACCTACGAGCAGTACGTC.

CDR3 coding DNA: TGTGCCAGCAGCTTATATGCTAGCGGTGTGGGGCAAGAGACCCAGTACTTC. The encoded protein is CASSLYASGVGQETQYF. The V call is TRBV7-2, the J call TRBJ2-5; 7 bases are shared with TRBD2. The germline V gene has CDR1 SGHTA and CDR2 FQGNSA. The CDR3 is 17 residues long. V was clipped by 2 bases and J by 2 bases; unmatched bases: 11.

In the case of this clone: Germline is not matched at one junction end, which may reflect a read error. The chain couples TRBV6-5 to TRBJ2-5, with 7 bases lining up with TRBD1. Per germline, CDR1 MNHEY and CDR2 SVGAGI. The CDR3 spans 12 residues. The CDR3 DNA follows: TGTGCCAGCAGGAGGGGGCCGGAGAGCCAGTACTTC. Encoded protein: CASRRGPESQYF.

The CDR3 here is CASSLLPGQMFTEAFF. The CDR3 DNA reads TGTGCCAGCAGTTTACTTCCCGGACAGATGTTCACTGAAGCTTTCTTT. This sequence joins TRBV28 and TRBJ1-1; D might be TRBD1 (6 bases). This CDR3 comprises 16 residues. Looked up from germline, CDR1 is MDHEN and CDR2 is SYDVKM. V lost 2 bases, J lost 4 bases, and 17 bases lay in between.

The chain has TRBV4-2 and TRBJ1-4, with 10 bases lining up with TRBD1. The CDR3 sequence is 15 residues long. Germline CDR1 LGHNA, CDR2 YNFKEQ. Germline trimming cut 4 bases from V and 5 bases from J; bases unmatched to any gene: 4. CDR3 protein: CASSPPGQGNEKLFF. Here the CDR3 DNA reads TGTGCCAGCAGCCCACCGGGACAGGGGAATGAAAAACTGTTTTTT.

The chain combines TRBV4-1 with TRBJ2-6; no clear D. The CDR3 covers 18 residues. Germline loops: CDR1 MGHRA, CDR2 YSYEKL. The V end was cut by 1 base, the J end by 2 bases, with 15 bases between. The DNA for the CDR3 is TGCGCCAGCAGCCAAGTAGGAATAGTTGGGGCTGGGGCCAACGTCCTGACTTTC. It yields the protein CASSQVGIVGAGANVLTF.

The chain uses TRBV18 and TRBJ1-3; no reliable D call. Trimming shortened V by 4 bases and J by 0 bases, and 7 bases separated the two germline ends. From germline, CDR1 is KGHSH and CDR2 LQKENI. The CDR3 has 14 amino acids. The CDR3 reads CASSQDLSGNTIYF. CDR3 sequence (DNA): TGTGCCAGCTCACAGGACCTCTCTGGAAACACCATATATTTT.

This chain joins TRBV10-1 and TRBJ2-7; tentatively, D is TRBD1 (5 bases). Germline V gene lookup returns CDR1 WNHNN and CDR2 SYGVQD (reference sequence). The V end lost 3 bases, the J end lost 5 bases, and 11 bases lay between the germline ends. The CDR3 contains 13 residues. CDR3 in DNA: TGCGCCAGCAGTGACAGGGTTCGAGACGAGCAGTACTTC. Its protein is CASSDRVRDEQYF.

The rearrangement uses TRBV11-2 and TRBJ1-1; the D is unclear. Germline CDR1 is SGHAT and CDR2 is FQNNGV. V was trimmed by 3 bases and J by 8 bases, leaving 16 bases between them. This CDR3 has 14 amino acids. CDR3 loop: CASSFLAGDSEAFF. CDR3 sequence (DNA): TGTGCCAGCAGCTTCCTAGCTGGGGATTCGGAAGCTTTCTTT. Together with reference TRBV11-2 and TRBJ1-1, the CDR3 gives the full variable domain: EAGVAQSPRYKIIEKRQSVAFWCNPISGHATLYWYQQILGQGPKLLIQFQNNGVVDDSQLPKDRFSAERLKGVDSTLKIQPAKLEDSAVYLCASSFLAGDSEAFFGQGTRLTVV.

This clone appeared a single time. The chain joins TRBV11-2 to TRBJ1-4; D unresolved. The V gene's germline CDR1 is SGHAT and CDR2 FQNNGV. Trimming left V 4 bases short and J 8 bases short, with 14 bases between. The CDR3 spans 14 residues. This CDR3 reads CASSSKLLDEKLFF. The CDR3 nucleotides are TGTGCCAGCAGCTCTAAACTACTGGACGAAAAACTGTTTTTT.

The chain links TRBV3-1 (or the pseudogene TRBV3-2) to TRBJ2-5; 7 bases fit TRBD1. Germline V lookup: CDR1 LGHDT, CDR2 YNNKEL (reference sequence). V lost 4 bases, J lost 6 bases, and 8 bases stayed unmatched. This CDR3 spans 14 amino acids. CDR3 DNA sequence: TGTGCCAGCAGCCTAACGACAGGGTGGAAGACCCAGTACTTC. Its protein is CASSLTTGWKTQYF.

This clone was seen a single time. This chain connects TRBV7-9 to TRBJ1-1, with unresolved D. The CDR3 length is 14 residues. With 1 base removed from V and 1 base from J, the gap between germline ends came to 7 bases. Germline V gene sequence: CDR1 SEHNR, CDR2 FQNEAQ (reference sequence). The CDR3 is CASSLGGWNTEAFF. The CDR3 nucleotides are TGTGCCAGCAGCTTAGGGGGTTGGAACACTGAAGCTTTCTTT.

The chain carries TRBV29-1 and TRBJ2-3; D gene uncertain. The V end was cut by 7 bases, the J end by 4 bases, with 18 bases between. This CDR3 is 14 amino acids long. Germline V CDR1 and CDR2: SQVTM, ANQGSEA. Written as DNA, the CDR3 is TGCAGCGCATCCCCTCTCTCTGGGGCAGATACGCAGTATTTT. The encoded protein is CSASPLSGADTQYF.

The chain employs TRBV18 and TRBJ1-2; unclear D gene. V was pared by 3 bases and J by 5 bases, with 10 bases between. Germline V lookup: CDR1 KGHSH, CDR2 LQKENI. The CDR3 extends over 13 amino acids. The CDR3 region is CASSPTDSYGYTF. The CDR3 nucleotides are TGTGCCAGCTCACCGACGGATTCTTATGGCTACACCTTC.

The chain employs TRBV19 and TRBJ1-1; D uncertain. Germline V gene lookup returns CDR1 LNHDA and CDR2 SQIVND (reference sequence). The CDR3 is 12 amino acids. Trimming left V 6 bases short and J 2 bases short, with 7 bases between. CDR3 nucleotides: TGTGCCAGTAGAGTTCCCAACACTGAAGCTTTCTTT. Its protein product is CASRVPNTEAFF. The complete variable domain, with remaining parts taken from reference TRBV19 and TRBJ1-1, reads DGGITQSPKYLFRKEGQNVTLSCEQNLNHDAMYWYRQDPGQGLRLIYYSQIVNDFQKGDIAEGYSVSREKKESFPLTVTSAQKNPTAFYLCASRVPNTEAFFGQGTRLTVV.

The J gene is TRBJ2-2, the V gene TRBV24-1; D call uncertain. The CDR3 has 13 amino acids. Per germline, CDR1 KGHDR and CDR2 SFDVKD. Trimming left V 5 bases short and J 1 base short, with 4 bases between. CDR3 loop: CATSVGNTGELFF. In DNA form, the CDR3 reads TGTGCCACCAGTGTCGGGAACACCGGGGAGCTGTTTTTT.

The chain joins TRBV6-2 or TRBV6-3 to TRBJ2-3; a possible D gene is TRBD2 (5 bases). The germline CDR1 and CDR2 sequences are MNHEY and SVGEGT. This CDR3 has 15 amino acids. The V end lost 3 bases, the J end lost 4 bases, and 14 bases lay between the germline ends. In nucleotides, the CDR3 is TGTGCCAGCAGTTATACCCTAGGACTGGCAGATACGCAGTATTTT. It yields the protein CASSYTLGLADTQYF.